These 9 T cell receptor beta chains were all obtained from the same sample, sequenced in a study of T cell changes during pregnancy in multiple sclerosis. The protocol was immunoSEQ multiplex PCR, while the TCRdb copy is restricted to in-frame clones and leaves out a portion. The repertoire has under 50,000 clones, under 95% of them found once; the top ten carry approximately 2.9%. Sequences were derived from CD8+ T cells from peripheral blood mononuclear cells, sampled in the second trimester of pregnancy. The receptors shown here come from a female donor with multiple sclerosis, enrolled in a pregnancy study.

The V gene is TRBV5-1, the J gene TRBJ2-7; D is possibly TRBD2 (5 bases). V was clipped by 4 bases and J by 4 bases, with 12 bases between them. Per germline, CDR1 SGHRS and CDR2 YFSETQ. CDR3 length equals 13 residues. CDR3 nucleotides: TGCGCCAGCAGCCCGGAACTAGAGTACGAGCAGTACTTC. The encoded protein is CASSPELEYEQYF.

The chain couples TRBV4-3 to TRBJ2-7; no reliable D call. Germline CDR1 reads LGHNA; CDR2 reads YSLEER. The CDR3 is 14 amino acids. V was cut by 0 bases and J by 3 bases, with 9 bases left in between. This chain's CDR3 is CASSQDVRRYEQYF. CDR3 DNA: TGCGCCAGCAGCCAAGATGTCAGGCGCTACGAGCAGTACTTC.

Written as DNA, the CDR3 is TGTGCCAGCAGGGCTACAGGGGGGGATCAGCCCCAGCATTTT. Protein: CASRATGGDQPQHF. The chain uses TRBV7-9 and TRBJ1-5; 8 bases agree with TRBD1. Trimming at V came to 6 bases and at J to 5 bases, leaving 6 bases not matched to a gene. Germline-derived CDR1 and CDR2 are SEHNR and FQNEAQ (reference sequence). This CDR3 has 14 amino acids.

The chain is built from TRBV7-8 and TRBJ2-6; 10 bases match TRBD1. The V segment lost 6 bases and the J segment 1 base; nucleotides outside the gene matches: 6. The CDR3 has 17 amino acids. Germline CDR1 is SGHVS and CDR2 is FQNEAQ. The CDR3, as DNA: TGTGCCAGCAGGACCCCGGGACAGGGGTCTGGGGCCAACGTCCTGACTTTC. This encodes CASRTPGQGSGANVLTF.

The V and J genes are TRBV27 and TRBJ1-5; D might be TRBD1 (5 bases). CDR3 size: 17 residues. The ends were cut back, 6 bases at V and 8 bases at J, with 26 bases in the middle. Germline V gene data show CDR1 as MNHEY and CDR2 as SMNVEV (reference sequence). This chain's CDR3 is CASSSPREGRTGEPQHF. CDR3 sequence (DNA): TGTGCCAGCAGCTCCCCGAGGGAGGGGCGCACCGGGGAGCCCCAGCATTTT.

The chain has TRBV6-1 and TRBJ2-3, with 8 bases that match TRBD2. The V segment lost 7 bases and the J segment 3 bases; nucleotides outside the gene matches: 9. Germline CDR1 and CDR2: MNHNS and SASEGT. This CDR3 comprises 15 residues. CDR3 bases: TGTGCCAGCAACCCCGGAGGCGGGGGGACAGATACGCAGTATTTT. Its translation: CASNPGGGGTDTQYF.

This chain joins TRBV15 and TRBJ2-6, with 7 bases aligning to TRBD2. Germline loops: CDR1 LNHNV, CDR2 YYDKDF (reference sequence). This CDR3 region has 19 residues. V was pared by 2 bases and J by 0 bases, with 10 bases of the junction left unmatched. The CDR3 is CATSRRWGGGLSGANVLTF. CDR3 DNA sequence: TGTGCCACCAGCAGACGTTGGGGGGGAGGACTCTCTGGGGCCAACGTCCTGACTTTC.

The CDR3, as DNA: TGTGCCACCAGCAGAGATGGGCAGGGAAGTGAAAAACTGTTTTTT. Translation gives CATSRDGQGSEKLFF. The chain couples TRBV15 to TRBJ1-4, with TRBD1 as a possible D gene (5 bases). Germline values: CDR1 LNHNV, CDR2 YYDKDF (reference sequence). CDR3 length: 15 amino acids. V was trimmed by 0 bases and J by 7 bases, leaving 12 bases between them.

This chain links TRBV7-9 with TRBJ2-2; 10 bases are a match to TRBD1. Per the germline V gene, CDR1 is SEHNR and CDR2 is FQNEAQ (reference sequence). J was trimmed by 7 bases and V by 5 bases; bases with no gene match: 7. CDR3 length: 15 residues. The CDR3 loop reads CASSHRDRGNGELFF. The DNA of the CDR3 is TGTGCCAGCAGCCATCGGGACAGGGGAAACGGGGAGCTGTTTTTT. Filled out from reference TRBV7-9 and TRBJ2-2, the complete variable domain reads DTGVSQNPRHKITKRGQNVTFRCDPISEHNRLYWYRQTLGQGPEFLTYFQNEAQLEKSRLLSDRFSAERPKGSFSTLEIQRTEQGDSAMYLCASSHRDRGNGELFFGEGSRLTVL.